A selection of T cell receptor beta chains follows, all from one sample in a study of blood T cells in healthy people across ages. TCRdb recomputed calls from the 5' RACE reads with MiXCR, one row per CDR3 protein. The sample shows approximately 760,000 distinct CDR3 sequences, approximately 25% of them seen only once. A further study also used this sample, focusing on T cells of mothers and their children.

Sequenced input: blood. The receptors were gathered from a boy aged 5-17 years in good health. Both conserved end residues are part of each CDR3. Fields, in order: D gene, V gene, clone size, CDR3 length, J gene, CDR3 protein, CDR3 DNA. D genes are given only for firm matches. Size is stated for part of the rows, as once, few or many counts, or as a class when the clone is expanded.

-,TRBV4-3,few,15,TRBJ1-5,CASSQTTGRNQPQHF,TGCGCCAGCAGCCAGACGACGGGGAGAAATCAGCCCCAGCATTTT
TRBD2,TRBV24-1,-,17,TRBJ2-1,CATSDVGLAGEGNEQFF,TGTGCCACCAGTGATGTGGGACTAGCGGGAGAGGGTAATGAGCAGTTCTTC
-,TRBV20-1,-,14,TRBJ2-7,CSARGTDKTYEQYF,TGCAGTGCTAGAGGGACAGACAAGACCTACGAGCAGTACTTC
-,TRBV20-1,few,13,TRBJ2-1,CSARPGGVNEQFF,TGCAGTGCTCGCCCCGGCGGAGTCAATGAGCAGTTCTTC
-,TRBV12-3/TRBV12-4,few,16,TRBJ2-1,CASTVDVSISYNEQFF,TGTGCCAGCACCGTGGACGTTTCAATATCCTACAATGAGCAGTTCTTC
-,TRBV27,-,15,TRBJ1-4,CASGQPGEVDEKLFF,TGTGCCAGCGGACAGCCAGGGGAGGTGGATGAGAAACTGTTTTTT
-,TRBV6-1,once,14,TRBJ1-4,CASSVGRQNEKLFF,TGTGCCAGCAGTGTTGGCAGGCAAAATGAAAAACTGTTTTTT
-,TRBV7-2,-,15,TRBJ2-5,CASSLTLSEKPRSDF,TGTGCCAGCAGCTTAACACTAAGCGAAAAACCCCGCAGCGACTTC
-,TRBV20-1,-,10,TRBJ2-5,CSARGNERFF,TGCAGTGCCCGCGGCAATGAGCGGTTCTTC
-,TRBV9,few,18,TRBJ1-5,CTSSVAGDVGGNNQPQHF,TGTACCAGCAGCGTTGCCGGGGACGTAGGGGGGAACAATCAGCCCCAGCATTTT
TRBD2,TRBV5-1,many,14,TRBJ2-5,CASSSIGLAGTEYF,TGCGCCAGCAGCTCGATTGGACTAGCGGGGACCGAGTACTTC
-,TRBV10-3,-,12,TRBJ1-2,CAISEVDYRYTF,TGTGCCATCTCAGAGGTAGACTATCGCTACACCTTC
-,TRBV29-1,few,14,TRBJ2-7,CSVVWVGFPYEQYF,TGCAGCGTTGTATGGGTTGGCTTCCCCTACGAGCAGTACTTC
-,TRBV9,many,14,TRBJ2-3,CASSVEKIGDTQYF,TGTGCCAGCAGCGTAGAGAAAATCGGGGATACGCAGTATTTT
-,TRBV12-3/TRBV12-4,-,14,TRBJ2-2,CASSLIGGAGELFF,TGTGCCAGCAGCTTAATCGGGGGTGCCGGGGAGCTGTTTTTT
-,TRBV7-2,-,16,TRBJ2-2,CARSLDRTLWGGELLF,TGTGCCCGCAGCTTAGACCGGACTCTCTGGGGCGGGGAGCTGCTTTTT
-,TRBV10-3,-,13,TRBJ1-5,CAIRRGSNQPQHF,TGTGCCATCAGAAGGGGTAGCAATCAGCCCCAGCATTTT
TRBD2,TRBV4-1,-,19,TRBJ2-5,CASSLAPGTGGNSQETQYF,TGCGCCAGCAGCCTGGCTCCCGGAACGGGGGGGAACTCTCAAGAGACCCAGTACTTC
-,TRBV28,few,13,TRBJ2-7,CASGSTARSEQYF,TGTGCCAGCGGAAGCACGGCCAGGTCCGAGCAGTACTTC
-,TRBV9,few,15,TRBJ1-4,CASSVGWATNEKLFF,TGTGCCAGCAGCGTTGGGTGGGCGACTAATGAAAAACTGTTTTTT
-,TRBV14,-,11,TRBJ2-1,CASSQKYEQFF,TGTGCCAGCAGCCAAAAATATGAGCAGTTCTTC
-,TRBV5-6,few,12,TRBJ1-2,CASSFVVEGYTF,TGTGCCAGCAGCTTTGTAGTGGAAGGCTACACCTTC
TRBD2,TRBV5-1,few,16,TRBJ2-1,CASSHLPAGGDNEQFF,TGCGCCAGCAGCCACCTCCCAGCGGGGGGTGACAATGAGCAGTTCTTC
-,TRBV15,-,13,TRBJ2-1,CATSRISTDEQFF,TGTGCCACCAGCAGGATCTCTACCGATGAGCAGTTCTTC